A single sample gave rise to the 27 T cell receptor beta chains below, sequenced in a study of PD-1 blockade in classical Hodgkin lymphoma. Assay: immunoSEQ multiplex PCR; the TCRdb copy retains only in-frame clones and omits some. This sample carries about 23,000 clones, 65% to 85% of them seen once, and the ten largest clones take 7.5% to 9.5%. No patient escaped relapse after autologous stem cell transplantation, and brentuximab vedotin exposure varied. Specimen: peripheral blood mononuclear cells (PBMCs), collected before the second cycle of nivolumab. The source is a human donor with classical Hodgkin lymphoma.

A note on this clone: Other DNA sequences in this sample translate to the same CDR3. The genes are TRBV4-3 and TRBJ1-1, with a possible D match to TRBD1 (5 bases). Germline CDR1 LGHNA, CDR2 YSLEER. The CDR3 is 15 residues long. Trimming took off 1 base at V and 7 bases at J, with 16 bases between the two ends. CDR3 amino acids: CASSQALTGGFEAFF. Written as DNA, the CDR3 is TGCGCCAGCAGCCAAGCTCTTACAGGAGGGTTTGAAGCTTTCTTT.

CDR3 in amino acids: CASSWGADYGYTF. CDR3 nucleotide sequence: TGTGCCAGCTCCTGGGGGGCAGACTATGGCTACACCTTC. V is TRBV27 and J is TRBJ1-2; perhaps TRBD1 as D (6 bases). The CDR3 is 13 residues long. CDR1 MNHEY and CDR2 SMNVEV come from the germline V gene (reference sequence). V was cut by 8 bases and J by 3 bases, with 13 bases left in between.

This chain uses TRBV7-8 with TRBJ1-5, with 7 bases that match TRBD1. The CDR3 has 16 amino acids. CDR1 SGHVS and CDR2 FQNEAQ come from the germline V gene. J gave up 1 base and V 5 bases, and 8 bases lay outside the gene matches. Written as DNA, the CDR3 is TGTGCCAGCAGCCCGGGCTGGGGACAGAGCAATCAGCCCCAGCATTTT. Translating gives CASSPGWGQSNQPQHF. The variable domain in full, with the rest retrieved from reference TRBV7-8 and TRBJ1-5, is GAGVSQSPRYKVAKRGQDVALRCDPISGHVSLFWYQQALGQGPEFLTYFQNEAQLDKSGLPSDRFFAERPEGSVSTLKIQRTQQEDSAVYLCASSPGWGQSNQPQHFGDGTRLSIL.

This rearrangement joins TRBV2 to TRBJ1-2; 8 nucleotides line up with TRBD1. J lost 6 bases, V lost 6 bases, and 6 bases had no gene match. Germline V gene sequence: CDR1 SNHLY, CDR2 FYNNEI. CDR3 size: 13 residues. In nucleotides, the CDR3 is TGTGCCAGCAGGGACAGGGAAAAACATGGCTACACCTTC. Translation: CASRDREKHGYTF.

This clone was detected only once. The V call is TRBV7-9, the J call TRBJ1-4; 9 nucleotides line up with TRBD1. CDR1 is SEHNR, CDR2 FQNEAQ, per germline (reference sequence). There are 15 residues in the CDR3. The J segment lost 8 bases and the V segment lost 1 base, leaving 5 bases of the junction unmatched. This CDR3 is CASSLGDRVDEKLFF. The CDR3 region has the DNA TGTGCCAGCAGCTTAGGGGACAGGGTCGACGAAAAACTGTTTTTT.

The gene calls are TRBV19 and TRBJ1-5; a possible D gene is TRBD1 (5 bases). Germline loops: CDR1 LNHDA, CDR2 SQIVND (reference sequence). CDR3 length: 14 residues. V lost 10 bases and J 0 bases, leaving 13 bases between the germline ends. The CDR3 sequence: CATGDLNSNQPQHF. CDR3 sequence (DNA): TGTGCCACCGGGGACCTTAATAGCAATCAGCCCCAGCATTTT.

This clone was counted a few times. In nucleotides, the CDR3 is TGTGCCAGCAGCTTGTCTCCTAGCGGGGGAAAGCAGTTCTTC. Its translation is CASSLSPSGGKQFF. This sequence joins TRBV5-4 and TRBJ2-1; 10 bases agree with TRBD2. Germline V lookup: CDR1 SGHNT, CDR2 YYREEE (reference sequence). This CDR3 is 14 amino acids long. V shed 1 base and J 11 bases; nucleotides not matched to a gene: 6.

The chain uses TRBV6-5 and TRBJ2-3; D possibly corresponds to TRBD1 (6 bases). V lost 2 bases and J 4 bases, leaving 7 bases between the germline ends. Germline lookup yields CDR1 MNHEY and CDR2 SVGAGI. CDR3 size: 13 residues. CDR3 in amino acids: CASSYQGSDTQYF. The CDR3 DNA reads as TGTGCCAGCAGTTACCAGGGGTCAGATACGCAGTATTTT.

The gene calls are TRBV4-3 and TRBJ1-5, with 10 nucleotides matching TRBD1. The J segment lost 5 bases and the V segment lost 4 bases, leaving 2 bases of the junction unmatched. The V gene's germline CDR1 is LGHNA and CDR2 YSLEER. The CDR3 is made up of 14 amino acids. CDR3 region: CASSRGTGDQPQHF. The DNA for the CDR3 is TGCGCCAGCAGCCGCGGGACAGGGGATCAGCCCCAGCATTTT.

The genes are TRBV5-5 and TRBJ2-7; 10 bases agree with TRBD1. CDR1 is SGHKS, CDR2 YYEKEE, per germline (reference sequence). The ends lost 0 bases at V and 2 bases at J; junction bases unmatched: 2. There are 15 residues in the CDR3. CDR3 residues: CASSLGQGAAYEQYF. CDR3 coding DNA: TGTGCCAGCAGCTTGGGACAGGGGGCAGCCTACGAGCAGTACTTC.

The chain combines TRBV29-1 with TRBJ2-1; either TRBD1 or TRBD2 may fit D (5 bases each). The CDR3 has 13 amino acids. The V end was cut by 6 bases, the J end by 2 bases, with 11 bases between. The germline gives CDR1 SQVTM, CDR2 ANQGSEA. CDR3 loop: CSVAGTAYNEQFF. CDR3 bases: TGCAGCGTGGCCGGGACGGCCTACAATGAGCAGTTCTTC.

This clone occurred a few times. This chain joins TRBV7-2 and TRBJ1-4, with D unclear. Germline CDR1 and CDR2: SGHTA and FQGNSA. This CDR3 is 15 amino acids long. Trimming stripped 2 bases from V and 3 bases from J, with 10 bases between. The CDR3 here is CASSLYAGSNEKLFF. As DNA, the CDR3 is TGTGCCAGCAGCTTATATGCGGGTTCTAATGAAAAACTGTTTTTT.

The J gene is TRBJ2-3, the V gene TRBV7-2; 10 bases match TRBD2. The V gene's germline CDR1 is SGHTA and CDR2 FQGNSA. V shed 5 bases, J shed 0 bases, and the junction held 2 bases outside the gene matches. The length of the CDR3 is 15 residues. CDR3 sequence reads: CASSGLAASTDTQYF. The CDR3 nucleotides read TGTGCCAGCAGCGGACTAGCGGCTAGCACAGATACGCAGTATTTT.

CDR3 sequence: CASSETGGSYNEQFF. The CDR3 nucleotides are TGTGCCAGCAGCGAGACAGGGGGCAGCTACAATGAGCAGTTCTTC. This sequence joins TRBV11-3 and TRBJ2-1; the match to TRBD1 covers 10 bases. CDR1 and CDR2 from the germline V gene are SGHNT and YENEEA. The CDR3 is 15 residues long. J was trimmed by 3 bases and V by 5 bases; bases with no gene match: 4.

This sequence joins TRBV28 and TRBJ1-2; the D gene is possibly TRBD1 (6 bases). This CDR3 has 13 amino acids. Germline V gene lookup returns CDR1 MDHEN and CDR2 SYDVKM. The V end lost 7 bases, the J end lost 8 bases, and 17 bases lay between the germline ends. Here the CDR3 reads CASIPDSSGGYTF. The CDR3 DNA follows: TGTGCCAGCATACCGGACAGTTCAGGGGGCTACACCTTC.

This chain joins TRBV6-1 and TRBJ2-5, with 7 bases fitting TRBD2. Germline lookup yields CDR1 MNHNS and CDR2 SASEGT. J lost 7 bases, V lost 6 bases, and 11 bases had no gene match. CDR3 length: 14 residues. CDR3 in DNA: TGTGCCAGCAGGGCTAGCGGTGCCTTTGGGACCCAGTACTTC. Translating it yields CASRASGAFGTQYF.

This clone was seen a few times. The CDR3 region is CASSLGPSGGYNEQFF. The CDR3 bases are TGTGCCAGCAGCTTAGGGCCTAGCGGGGGTTACAATGAGCAGTTCTTC. This chain joins TRBV11-2 and TRBJ2-1, with TRBD2 matching 10 bases. The CDR3 length is 16 residues. Germline trimming cut 1 base from V and 4 bases from J; bases unmatched to any gene: 4. Germline CDR1 and CDR2: SGHAT and FQNNGV.

This chain connects TRBV7-2 to TRBJ1-2; D gene uncertain. The CDR3 spans 14 residues. With 1 base removed from V and 8 bases from J, the gap between germline ends came to 14 bases. The germline V gene encodes CDR1 SGHTA and CDR2 FQGNSA. The CDR3 bases are TGTGCCAGCAGCTTAGTTGGCGGGCCCGGGGGCTACACCTTC. Its translation: CASSLVGGPGGYTF.

V is TRBV9 and J is TRBJ1-1; D gene ambiguous. Germline CDR1 reads SGDLS; CDR2 reads YYNGEE. Deletions cut 0 bases from V and 6 bases from J, with 18 bases between. The CDR3 sequence is 16 residues long. The CDR3: CASSVGTGIRSAEAFF. The CDR3 nucleotides are TGTGCCAGCAGCGTAGGGACGGGGATTAGGAGCGCTGAAGCTTTCTTT.

This clone was seen a single time. This chain connects TRBV7-3 to TRBJ2-3, with TRBD1 matching over 12 bases. The CDR3 covers 16 residues. Germline lookup yields CDR1 SGHTA and CDR2 FQGTGA. The junction had 2 bases not matched to a gene; V was cut back by 1 base and J by 3 bases. The DNA for the CDR3 is TGTGCCAGCAGCTTAATGGGACAGGGGGCGACAGATACGCAGTATTTT. Residues: CASSLMGQGATDTQYF.

This clone was seen more than once but under ten times. The chain recombines TRBV5-1 with TRBJ2-5, with unresolved D. The germline gives CDR1 SGHRS, CDR2 YFSETQ. Deletions cut 9 bases from V and 3 bases from J, with 21 bases between. This CDR3 comprises 15 residues. CDR3 nucleotides: TGCGCCACCGCGGTTACCTCTATCTATGAAGAGACCCAGTACTTC. This sequence encodes CATAVTSIYEETQYF.

This chain's CDR3 is CASSALAGGPDEQFF. The CDR3 nucleotides are TGTGCCAGCAGCGCACTAGCGGGGGGGCCCGATGAGCAGTTCTTC. The chain employs TRBV6-4 and TRBJ2-1, with 13 nucleotides matching TRBD2. V was clipped by 6 bases and J by 8 bases; unmatched bases: 7. This CDR3 is built from 15 residues. CDR1 and CDR2 (germline): MRHNA, SNTAGT.

V and J are TRBV5-4 and TRBJ1-5; no reliable D call. Germline CDR1 and CDR2: SGHNT and YYREEE (reference sequence). The CDR3 totals 15 residues. Trimming removed 4 bases at V and 1 base at J, with 12 bases between. The chain's CDR3 is CASSSGRESNQPQHF. As DNA, the CDR3 is TGTGCCAGCAGCAGCGGGCGCGAAAGCAATCAGCCCCAGCATTTT.

This clone was picked up one time. The genes are TRBV2 and TRBJ2-1; D is undetermined. V lost 4 bases and J lost 7, with 20 bases in between. Germline V gives CDR1 SNHLY, CDR2 FYNNEI. This CDR3 comprises 16 residues. The CDR3 DNA reads as TGTGCCAGCAGTGTGGATGGTTCCTCTAGGCCTAATGAGCAGTTCTTC. This translates into CASSVDGSSRPNEQFF.

This clone was seen once. The CDR3 DNA is TGTGCCAGCAGCTTAGCGACGGGGCGGCTTAATACCTACAATGAGCAGTTCTTC. This gives the protein CASSLATGRLNTYNEQFF. The chain carries TRBV7-2 and TRBJ2-1; D tentatively reads TRBD1 or TRBD2 (5 bases each). Trimming shortened V by 0 bases and J by 2 bases, and 17 bases separated the two germline ends. Looked up from germline, CDR1 is SGHTA and CDR2 is FQGNSA. This CDR3 has 18 residues.

This clone was observed a handful of times. The V call is TRBV9, the J call TRBJ2-3; D perhaps matches TRBD1 (6 bases). Trimming cost V 2 bases and J 2 bases, with 12 bases left between them. The CDR3 spans 15 residues. Germline CDR1 reads SGDLS; CDR2 reads YYNGEE. The CDR3 nucleotides read TGTGCCAGCAGCGTTTCAGGGGACCCCACAGATACGCAGTATTTT. Protein: CASSVSGDPTDTQYF.

The rearrangement uses TRBV5-1 and TRBJ2-1; 9 positions agree with TRBD1. CDR1 and CDR2 from the germline V gene are SGHRS and YFSETQ. The CDR3 loop spans 16 amino acids. The trim removed 7 bases at V and 8 bases at J, leaving 16 bases unmatched. In DNA form, the CDR3 reads TGCGCCAGCGGTCGAACCGGGACAGGGTATATCGATGAGCAGTTCTTC. Protein sequence: CASGRTGTGYIDEQFF.